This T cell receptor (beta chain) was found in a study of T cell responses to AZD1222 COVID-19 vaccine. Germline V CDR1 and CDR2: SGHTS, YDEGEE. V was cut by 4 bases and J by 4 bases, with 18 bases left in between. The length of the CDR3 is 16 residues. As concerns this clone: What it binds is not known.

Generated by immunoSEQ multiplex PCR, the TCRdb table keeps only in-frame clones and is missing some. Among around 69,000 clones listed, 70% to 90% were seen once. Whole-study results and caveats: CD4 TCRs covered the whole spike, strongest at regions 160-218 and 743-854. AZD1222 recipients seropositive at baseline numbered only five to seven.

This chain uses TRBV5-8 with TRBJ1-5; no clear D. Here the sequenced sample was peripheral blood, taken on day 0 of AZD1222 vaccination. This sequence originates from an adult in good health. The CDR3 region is CASSRAWRRINQPQHF. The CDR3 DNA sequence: TGTGCCAGCAGCCGGGCGTGGAGAAGGATTAATCAGCCCCAGCATTTT.